The 27 T cell receptor beta chains reported below all come from one sample, sequenced in a study of blood T cell repertoires in COVID-19. Sequencing used immunoSEQ multiplex PCR; TCRdb keeps in-frame clones, though not all of them. The data hold more than 200,000 clones, with roughly 85% observed a single time. Sequences were obtained from peripheral blood. The receptor set was obtained from a man younger than 35 with active or convalescent COVID-19.

The sample holds a few counts of this clone. The chain is built from TRBV7-2 and TRBJ1-3, with unresolved D. The CDR3 is 13 residues long. The germline V and J ends were trimmed by 4 bases and 0 bases, with 4 bases remaining between them. The germline V gene encodes CDR1 SGHTA and CDR2 FQGNSA. In DNA form, the CDR3 reads TGTGCCAGCAGCTCTTACTCTGGAAACACCATATATTTT. Encoded protein: CASSSYSGNTIYF. The variable domain in full, with the rest retrieved from reference TRBV7-2 and TRBJ1-3, is GAGVSQSPSNKVTEKGKDVELRCDPISGHTALYWYRQSLGQGLEFLIYFQGNSAPDKSGLPSDRFSAERTGGSVSTLTIQRTQQEDSAVYLCASSSYSGNTIYFGEGSWLTVV.

The rearrangement joins TRBV15 to TRBJ1-2, with 9 bases fitting TRBD1. Germline V gene lookup returns CDR1 LNHNV and CDR2 YYDKDF (reference sequence). The CDR3 runs to 16 residues. J gave up 4 bases and V 0 bases, and 6 bases lay outside the gene matches. CDR3: CATSRDLGTGSYGYTF. The CDR3 coding sequence is TGTGCCACCAGCAGAGACCTCGGGACAGGGAGCTATGGCTACACCTTC.

This chain uses TRBV6-2 or TRBV6-3 with TRBJ1-2; D possibly corresponds to TRBD1 (6 bases). Trimming took 5 bases from V and 0 from J, leaving 10 bases between them. Looked up from germline, CDR1 is MNHEY and CDR2 is SVGEGT. CDR3 length: 14 residues. In DNA form, the CDR3 reads TGTGCCAGCAGTCCGAGGACAGCTAACTATGGCTACACCTTC. This gives the protein CASSPRTANYGYTF.

The chain links TRBV12-3 or TRBV12-4 to TRBJ2-7, with D maybe TRBD1 (6 bases). V dropped 6 bases and J dropped 4 bases, with 13 bases sitting between them. The CDR3 is 13 amino acids. Here the CDR3 DNA reads TGTGCCAGCAGAGGGACAAAAGGATACGAGCAGTACTTC. Protein: CASRGTKGYEQYF.

In regard to this clone: At one of its ends the junction is not consistent with the germline gene, which may arise from a read error. The chain is built from TRBV24-1 and TRBJ2-2; D ambiguous. The CDR3 is made up of 15 amino acids. Germline assignment: CDR1 KGHDR and CDR2 SFDVKD. The CDR3 here is CAPSYGEANTGELFF. For the CDR3, the DNA is TGTGCCCCCAGTTACGGAGAGGCGAACACCGGGGAGCTGTTTTTT.

The chain is built from TRBV6-5 and TRBJ2-1; 7 nucleotides line up with TRBD2. This CDR3 contains 14 residues. The V and J ends lost 7 bases and 0 bases, in that order; junction bases with no gene match: 3. Germline V CDR1 and CDR2: MNHEY, SVGAGI. The CDR3 DNA is TGTGCCAGCACTGGCGGGAGCTCCTACAATGAGCAGTTCTTC. It translates to CASTGGSSYNEQFF.

This clone was recorded only once. The chain employs TRBV6-1 and TRBJ2-5; a possible D gene is TRBD2 (6 bases). Between the trimmed V and J ends, which lost 3 bases and 2 bases, there was a span of 10 bases. CDR1 and CDR2 (germline): MNHNS, SASEGT. This CDR3 contains 14 residues. In nucleotides, the CDR3 is TGTGCCAGCAGTGATGGGACTTCTCAAGAGACCCAGTACTTC. It specifies CASSDGTSQETQYF.

V usage is TRBV6-2 or TRBV6-3 and J usage is TRBJ1-1; D call uncertain. The CDR3 is 14 residues long. Trimming pared 4 bases from V and 1 base from J, leaving 10 bases between. The germline V gene encodes CDR1 MNHEY and CDR2 SVGEGT. The CDR3 DNA sequence: TGTGCCAGCAGTTGGGCTGAGGGGAACACTGAAGCTTTCTTT. It encodes CASSWAEGNTEAFF.

In its sample, this clone was seen once. This sequence joins TRBV5-1 and TRBJ2-1; the D gene is possibly TRBD1 (7 bases). CDR1 is SGHRS, CDR2 YFSETQ, per germline. The CDR3 runs to 20 residues. V lost 2 bases to trimming and J lost 4 bases, with 28 bases between them. This chain's CDR3 is CASSLQGTPEDTWRYNEQFF. The CDR3 DNA follows: TGCGCCAGCAGCTTACAGGGGACTCCCGAAGACACCTGGCGATACAATGAGCAGTTCTTC.

V gene TRBV13 combines with J gene TRBJ1-1, with 8 bases that match TRBD1. In germline, CDR1 is PRHDT, CDR2 FYEKMQ (reference sequence). This CDR3 has 13 amino acids. V shed 0 bases, J shed 10 bases, and the junction held 4 bases outside the gene matches. The CDR3 nucleotides are TGTGCCAGCAGCTTAGGCCCCGGACAGGGAGCTTTCTTT. As protein: CASSLGPGQGAFF.

This chain joins TRBV7-2 and TRBJ1-2; no clear D. Germline assignment: CDR1 SGHTA and CDR2 FQGNSA. This CDR3 region has 14 residues. The V end lost 2 bases, the J end lost 4 bases, and 11 bases lay between the germline ends. DNA for the CDR3: TGTGCCAGCAGCTTATCGGGTGGCGGCTATGGCTACACCTTC. Its translation: CASSLSGGGYGYTF.

The chain combines TRBV19 with TRBJ2-2; a possible D gene is TRBD1 (7 bases). CDR1 and CDR2 (germline): LNHDA, SQIVND (reference sequence). Trimming left V 6 bases short and J 3 bases short, with 20 bases between. The CDR3 sequence is 17 residues long. Here the CDR3 reads CASSRDAGGLDTGELFF. CDR3 nucleotide sequence: TGTGCCAGTAGCCGTGATGCAGGGGGGTTAGACACCGGGGAGCTGTTTTTT. The full variable domain, completed using reference TRBV19 and TRBJ2-2, is DGGITQSPKYLFRKEGQNVTLSCEQNLNHDAMYWYRQDPGQGLRLIYYSQIVNDFQKGDIAEGYSVSREKKESFPLTVTSAQKNPTAFYLCASSRDAGGLDTGELFFGEGSRLTVL.

The chain joins TRBV19 to TRBJ1-2, with 7 bases that match TRBD1. Germline lookup yields CDR1 LNHDA and CDR2 SQIVND (reference sequence). After removal of 4 bases from V and 5 bases from J, the junction contained 7 bases not matched to a gene. The CDR3 spans 14 residues. The CDR3 nucleotides read TGTGCCAGTAGTACCCCGGACAGGCTATATGGCTACACCTTC. Translated: CASSTPDRLYGYTF.

The chain joins TRBV7-9 to TRBJ2-7, with TRBD1 matching over 8 bases. CDR1 SEHNR and CDR2 FQNEAQ come from the germline V gene (reference sequence). The J segment lost 3 bases and the V segment lost 4 bases, leaving 5 bases of the junction unmatched. The CDR3 extends over 14 amino acids. The chain's CDR3 is CASSSRQGFYEQYF. The CDR3 nucleotides read TGTGCCAGCAGCTCCAGACAGGGGTTCTACGAGCAGTACTTC. Combining the CDR3 with reference TRBV7-9 and TRBJ2-7 gives the whole variable domain DTGVSQNPRHKITKRGQNVTFRCDPISEHNRLYWYRQTLGQGPEFLTYFQNEAQLEKSRLLSDRFSAERPKGSFSTLEIQRTEQGDSAMYLCASSSRQGFYEQYFGPGTRLTVT.

This sequence joins TRBV5-1 and TRBJ2-5, with 7 bases aligning to TRBD2. This CDR3 is 17 amino acids long. CDR1 is SGHRS, CDR2 YFSETQ, per germline. V was pared by 2 bases and J by 5 bases, with 15 bases of the junction left unmatched. CDR3 amino acids: CASSFGGPGLEGETQYF. CDR3 coding DNA: TGCGCCAGCAGCTTCGGGGGACCAGGACTAGAGGGGGAGACCCAGTACTTC.

This clone came up once. The rearrangement uses TRBV19 and TRBJ1-2; TRBD1 might be the D (5 bases). The V gene lost 8 bases and the J gene lost 0 bases, with 10 bases spanning the gap. CDR3 size: 13 residues. Germline CDR1 LNHDA, CDR2 SQIVND (reference sequence). The CDR3 DNA reads TGTGCCAGTTGCGACAGAGCTAACTATGGCTACACCTTC. Translating gives CASCDRANYGYTF.

V usage is TRBV25-1 and J usage is TRBJ2-1; the D gene is possibly TRBD2 (6 bases). The CDR3 is 16 amino acids. In germline, CDR1 is MGHDK, CDR2 SYGVNS. Trimming left V 1 base short and J 6 bases short, with 16 bases between. DNA for the CDR3: TGTGCCAGCAGTGAATCCGGGGGACTTAGCGGCAATGAGCAGTTCTTC. It yields the protein CASSESGGLSGNEQFF.

The V call is TRBV30, the J call TRBJ1-3; 7 bases align to TRBD1. Germline CDR1 GTSNPN, CDR2 SVGIG (reference sequence). The junction had 4 bases not matched to a gene; V was cut back by 8 bases and J by 0 bases. The length of the CDR3 is 13 residues. The CDR3 DNA sequence: TGTGCCAGACAGGGTCCCTCTGGAAACACCATATATTTT. Amino acids: CARQGPSGNTIYF. Full variable domain (remainder filled in from reference TRBV30 and TRBJ1-3): SQTIHQWPATLVQPVGSPLSLECTVEGTSNPNLYWYRQAAGRGLQLLFYSVGIGQISSEVPQNLSASRPQDRQFILSSKKLLLSDSGFYLCARQGPSGNTIYFGEGSWLTVV.

The V call is TRBV7-8, the J call TRBJ1-1; 12 bases match TRBD1. Germline lookup yields CDR1 SGHVS and CDR2 FQNEAQ. The CDR3 is 15 amino acids. V dropped 5 bases and J dropped 6; count of bases not matched to a gene: 7. The CDR3 sequence: CASSDRDRGPPEAFF. The CDR3 DNA sequence: TGTGCCAGCAGCGACCGGGACAGGGGGCCCCCTGAAGCTTTCTTT.

The rearrangement links TRBV7-9 to TRBJ1-6, with D hard to call. The germline CDR1 and CDR2 sequences are SEHNR and FQNEAQ (reference sequence). The ends were cut back, 6 bases at V and 6 bases at J, with 12 bases in the middle. The CDR3 spans 14 residues. The CDR3 region has the DNA TGTGCCAGCAGTTTGGACGGAGGTAATTCACCCCTCCACTTT. Protein product: CASSLDGGNSPLHF.

This sequence joins TRBV6-6 and TRBJ1-2, with 7 bases fitting TRBD1. The CDR3 totals 15 residues. The germline V gene encodes CDR1 MNHNY and CDR2 SVGAGI (reference sequence). Trimming at V came to 7 bases and at J to 4 bases, leaving 12 bases not matched to a gene. CDR3 bases: TGTGCCAGCAATTGGGGCGACAGGGTGGGCTATGGCTACACCTTC. This encodes CASNWGDRVGYGYTF.

The CDR3 sequence: CASSDDRGWGNQPQHF. The CDR3 region has the DNA TGTGCCAGCAGTGATGACAGGGGATGGGGCAATCAGCCCCAGCATTTT. The rearrangement uses TRBV2 and TRBJ1-5; 8 bases map to TRBD1. With 3 bases clipped from V and 2 bases from J, the junction kept 6 bases outside the gene matches. The CDR3 runs to 16 residues. Germline-derived CDR1 and CDR2 are SNHLY and FYNNEI. The variable domain in full, with the rest retrieved from reference TRBV2 and TRBJ1-5, is EPEVTQTPSHQVTQMGQEVILRCVPISNHLYFYWYRQILGQKVEFLVSFYNNEISEKSEIFDDQFSVERPDGSNFTLKIRSTKLEDSAMYFCASSDDRGWGNQPQHFGDGTRLSIL.

This rearrangement joins TRBV7-2 to TRBJ2-3, with D perhaps matching TRBD1 (7 bases). The CDR3 has 16 residues. The germline CDR1 and CDR2 sequences are SGHTA and FQGNSA. V lost 1 base, J lost 8 bases, and 19 bases lay in between. The CDR3 region is CASSLGGDRHAGTQYF. DNA of the CDR3: TGTGCCAGCAGCTTAGGGGGGGACAGACACGCGGGTACGCAGTATTTT.

The gene calls are TRBV28 and TRBJ2-2; D remains ambiguous. Germline assignment: CDR1 MDHEN and CDR2 SYDVKM. Trimming stripped 2 bases from V and 1 base from J, with 5 bases between. This CDR3 spans 14 amino acids. Here the CDR3 reads CASSLAQNTGELFF. CDR3 DNA sequence: TGTGCCAGCAGTTTAGCACAGAACACCGGGGAGCTGTTTTTT.

The rearrangement links TRBV9 to TRBJ1-4; no clear D gene. The CDR3 consists of 15 residues. V was trimmed by 0 bases and J by 0 bases, leaving 6 bases between them. Per germline, CDR1 SGDLS and CDR2 YYNGEE. The CDR3 sequence is CASSVGIATNEKLFF. The CDR3 nucleotides are TGTGCCAGCAGCGTAGGTATTGCAACTAATGAAAAACTGTTTTTT.

The CDR3 is CASSPTGSGYEQYF. Here the CDR3 DNA reads TGTGCCAGCAGCCCCACAGGGTCGGGCTACGAGCAGTACTTC. The V call is TRBV7-3, the J call TRBJ2-7; maybe TRBD1 (6 bases). CDR1 SGHTA and CDR2 FQGTGA come from the germline V gene. V was pared by 5 bases and J by 3 bases, with 14 bases between. The CDR3 is 14 residues long.

The chain is built from TRBV6-5 and TRBJ2-2; 8 nucleotides line up with TRBD1. Germline CDR1 MNHEY, CDR2 SVGAGI. Unmatched junction bases numbered 0, after V lost 6 bases and J lost 6 bases. This CDR3 spans 12 amino acids. The CDR3 loop is CASRQGAGELFF. CDR3 nucleotides: TGTGCCAGCAGACAGGGGGCCGGGGAGCTGTTTTTT.